This note documents a single T cell receptor beta chain sequence. The antigen it recognizes is unknown. Within one base of it there is no much larger clone, and no base qualities were kept. CDR1 is given as MNHNY and CDR2 as SVGAGI, both from the germline V gene (reference sequence). V and J lose 2 bases and 5 bases, and a span of 14 bases separates them. Spanning cysteine to phenylalanine, the CDR3 consists of 15 amino acids. Just CDR3 DNA is preserved here, 45 bases in frame from base 1. The source of the sample is a study of early T cells in non-severe SARS-CoV-2 infection listed by TCRdb under 2021. Regarding the study in general: Bulk RNA from unsorted whole blood was used for TCR sequencing, so alpha and beta chains could not be paired. Results the study describes overall, beyond this receptor: Matching against VDJdb was skewed toward anti-spike CD8 responses, likely underestimated virus-specific expansions, and missed private and CD4 specificities.

Library prep was done by 5' RACE. The reads were generated on a NextSeq 500. In the TCR library protocol, unique molecular identifiers were attached to individual cDNA molecules to correct for PCR bias and sequencing error. TCR alpha and beta chains were both sequenced, and the abundances of alpha and beta sequences in each sample were closely correlated with each other. The original methods were these. V gene, J gene and CDR3 annotation of TCR sequences was performed with Decombinator V4. Expanded TCRs were defined as changing significantly between any two time points under a Poisson model with p below 0.0001. TCR abundances were normalised to the total number of TCRs sequenced per sample and were expressed as counts per million. TRAV1-2 paired with TRAJ12, TRAJ20 or TRAJ33 defined MAIT TCRs, while TRAV10 paired with TRAJ18 defined iNKT TCRs. A search of VDJdb, accessed on 1 November 2021, was run for TCRs annotated to CMV, EBV and SARS-CoV-2, with TCRs annotated for multiple antigens excluded. TCRdb ran its own pipeline on the public reads, namely fastp trimming at Q25 and MiXCR clone calling, and kept in-frame beta chains. Entries that share a CDR3 protein sequence are merged under the most common genes and DNA. V and J calls and clone size were set by TCRdb, not the authors. The sample table records tens of thousands of distinct CDR3 sequences; 5.4% of these occur just once. 6% to 7% of the sample lies in the top ten.

The study was a case-control design nested within a healthcare worker cohort in London, UK, with weekly nasopharyngeal swab PCR tests and blood sampling. Between 23 and 31 March 2020, the week of the UK lockdown, healthcare workers were enrolled and then followed up weekly for as long as 16 weeks. The material sequenced was whole blood, taken at baseline. The clonotype originates from an adult who was a healthcare worker with PCR-confirmed SARS-CoV-2 infection or an uninfected control (not recorded which). In this chain, TRBV6-6 is recombined with TRBJ2-3; a weak D assignment points to TRBD2 (5 bases agree). In nucleotides, the sequence is TGTGCCAGCAGTTACCGTGGAGGTGTGGGAGATACGCAGTATTTT. Protein translation: CASSYRGGVGDTQYF.